The 2 T cell receptor beta chains below come from one sample, sequenced in a study of cytomegalovirus exposure and HLA in healthy donors. This PCR relied on a set of 60 Vbeta primers and 13 Jbeta primers. Generated by immunoSEQ multiplex PCR, the TCRdb table keeps only in-frame clones and is missing some. The sample lists around 67,000 clones, around 78% occurring once. Sequencing was carried out using PBMCs. These receptors all come from a man aged 18 to 35 in good health and CMV-seropositive.

This chain uses TRBV27 with TRBJ1-1; a possible D gene is TRBD1 (6 bases). CDR1 and CDR2 (germline): MNHEY, SMNVEV (reference sequence). The germline V and J ends were trimmed by 8 bases and 1 base, with 8 bases remaining between them. There are 12 residues in the CDR3. This chain's CDR3 is CASQGRNTEAFF. CDR3 nucleotides: TGTGCCAGCCAGGGGAGGAACACTGAAGCTTTCTTT.

The CDR3 DNA sequence: TGTGCCATCAGTTTTTCGACAGGCCTGAACACTGAAGCTTTCTTT. This sequence encodes CAISFSTGLNTEAFF. The J gene is TRBJ1-1, the V gene TRBV10-3; tentatively, D is TRBD1 (6 bases). The V and J ends lost 5 bases and 0 bases respectively, with 13 bases between them. CDR3 length: 15 residues. The germline gives CDR1 ENHRY, CDR2 SYGVKD.